Below, 26 T cell receptor beta chains from the same sample are listed, as sequenced in a study of T cells in Graves' hyperthyroidism and ophthalmopathy. Template material for amplifying TCR beta CDR3 regions consisted of RNA transcripts. A set of HTBI primers served as the primers for a first-round RT-PCR of the TCR CDR3. One entry per CDR3 protein, called by TCRdb with MiXCR from the multiplex PCR reads. The top ten clones hold approximately 33% of a sample with around 340,000 distinct CDR3 sequences, approximately 17% of them seen once. The specimen sequenced was blood. These receptors were obtained from a woman aged 30 to 39 with Graves' hyperthyroidism that later progressed to Graves' ophthalmopathy.

The V gene is TRBV11-2, the J gene TRBJ2-1; TRBD2 aligns across 7 bases. J was trimmed by 0 bases and V by 1 base; bases with no gene match: 12. This CDR3 has 19 amino acids. The germline CDR1 and CDR2 sequences are SGHAT and FQNNGV. CDR3 region: CASSLGFLAEVSSYNEQFF. The CDR3 nucleotides are TGTGCCAGCAGCTTAGGATTTCTAGCGGAAGTTAGCTCCTACAATGAGCAGTTCTTC.

This clonotype was recorded at least ten times. V and J are TRBV28 and TRBJ2-1; a weak D match, TRBD1 (6 bases). V lost 4 bases and J lost 3, with 13 bases in between. CDR3 length: 15 amino acids. Per the germline V gene, CDR1 is MDHEN and CDR2 is SYDVKM. The CDR3 DNA sequence: TGTGCCAGCAGTTCTACCTCGACAGGCTACAATGAGCAGTTCTTC. Protein sequence: CASSSTSTGYNEQFF.

This chain links TRBV7-9 with TRBJ2-3; D is perhaps TRBD1 (5 bases). This CDR3 spans 16 amino acids. CDR1 is SEHNR, CDR2 FQNEAQ, per germline (reference sequence). The chain's CDR3 is CSSSISDRPNGDTQYF. The CDR3 bases are TGTAGCAGCAGCATCTCTGACAGACCTAACGGGGATACGCAGTATTTT.

Concerning this clonotype: This could be a read error, since a much larger clone is one nucleotide away. V gene TRBV28 combines with J gene TRBJ1-5; D ambiguous. This CDR3 has 13 residues. V was shortened by 3 bases and J by 5 bases, with 8 bases between the two germline ends. Germline CDR1 reads MDHEN; CDR2 reads SYDVKM. As DNA, the CDR3 is TGTGCCAGCAGTTTCGGGGAGTATCAGCCCCAGCATTTT. It codes for CASSFGEYQPQHF.

The chain joins TRBV27 to TRBJ2-3; D may correspond to TRBD1 or TRBD2 (6 bases each). The CDR3 runs 16 residues. With 6 bases removed from V and 2 bases from J, the gap between germline ends came to 18 bases. Germline CDR1 is MNHEY and CDR2 is SMNVEV (reference sequence). The CDR3 is CASRPLSGDNTDTQYF. For the CDR3, the DNA is TGTGCCAGCAGACCCTTATCGGGGGACAACACAGATACGCAGTATTTT.

The rearrangement joins TRBV6-2 or TRBV6-3 to TRBJ2-1, with 7 nucleotides matching TRBD2. V was pared by 7 bases and J by 4 bases, with 7 bases of the junction left unmatched. There are 14 residues in the CDR3. Germline CDR1 is MNHEY and CDR2 is SVGEGT. In DNA form, the CDR3 reads TGTGCCAGCATGGGGGGGACTGGATACAATGAGCAGTTCTTC. Translation gives CASMGGTGYNEQFF.

The chain links TRBV7-6 to TRBJ2-5, with D perhaps given as TRBD1 or TRBD2 (5 bases each). The CDR3 has 16 amino acids. V lost 1 base and J lost 5, with 17 bases in between. Germline CDR1 and CDR2: SGHVS and FNYEAQ. CDR3: CASSLEQGGGAETQYF. The CDR3 DNA reads TGTGCCAGCAGCTTAGAGCAGGGCGGAGGCGCTGAGACCCAGTACTTC.

The gene calls are TRBV11-2 and TRBJ2-1; a weak D match, TRBD2 (5 bases). The germline CDR1 and CDR2 sequences are SGHAT and FQNNGV. This CDR3 has 14 residues. V gave up 5 bases and J gave up 5 bases, with 13 bases separating them. The CDR3 sequence is CASSALRGNNEQFF. In nucleotides, the CDR3 is TGTGCCAGCAGCGCTCTCCGGGGTAACAATGAGCAGTTCTTC.

The table lists this clonotype with many counts. The DNA for the CDR3 is TGTGCCAGCTCACCACCGACAGGTCCGGAGACCCAGTACTTC. This encodes CASSPPTGPETQYF. The rearrangement joins TRBV18 to TRBJ2-5, with D perhaps TRBD1 (6 bases). V was trimmed by 0 bases and J by 5 bases, leaving 10 bases between them. There are 14 residues in the CDR3. Germline assignment: CDR1 KGHSH and CDR2 LQKENI.

This clonotype was detected only once. The CDR3 nucleotides are TGTGCCAGCAGCCGACAAGGTCGCTTTAGCAATCAGCCCCAGCATTTT. Amino acids: CASSRQGRFSNQPQHF. V and J are TRBV12-3 or TRBV12-4 and TRBJ1-5; D unclear. Trimming stripped 6 bases from V and 0 bases from J, with 15 bases between. The CDR3 consists of 16 residues.

The V and J genes are TRBV6-1 and TRBJ2-7; D is undetermined. The germline V and J ends were trimmed by 11 bases and 2 bases, with 19 bases remaining between them. The CDR3 sequence is 14 residues long. From germline, CDR1 is MNHNS and CDR2 SASEGT. The CDR3 sequence: CAGLEPARTYEQYF. In DNA form, the CDR3 reads TGTGCCGGCCTAGAACCAGCGCGAACCTACGAGCAGTACTTC.

This chain connects TRBV6-1 to TRBJ2-7, with D unclear. The V end was cut by 6 bases, the J end by 2 bases, with 20 bases between. The CDR3 consists of 16 residues. CDR1 is MNHNS and CDR2 is SASEGT in the germline V gene. The CDR3 reads CASSGSQVALTYEQYF. CDR3 DNA: TGTGCCAGCAGCGGATCCCAGGTAGCCCTGACCTACGAGCAGTACTTC.

The V call is TRBV27, the J call TRBJ1-2; D not certain. The CDR3 loop spans 14 amino acids. The germline V gene has CDR1 MNHEY and CDR2 SMNVEV (reference sequence). Trimming took 0 bases from V and 4 from J, leaving 9 bases between them. The DNA for the CDR3 is TGTGCCAGCAGTTTATCGGCAGGCGGCTATGGCTACACCTTC. Amino acid sequence: CASSLSAGGYGYTF.

In this sample, this clonotype turned up many times. The DNA is left out, because the CDR3 cannot be placed on it with certainty; the CDR3 is given as TCRdb lists it. The V gene is TRBV28, the J gene TRBJ1-5; no DNA check was done on the table's D call, TRBD1. Germline loops: CDR1 MDHEN, CDR2 SYDVKM. The CDR3 contains 20 residues when both ends are counted. The CDR3 region is CASSFGAGTGRSRGNQPQHF.

The chain has TRBV6-1 and TRBJ1-1, with 11 nucleotides matching TRBD1. Germline V lookup: CDR1 MNHNS, CDR2 SASEGT. This CDR3 comprises 13 residues. The junction had 7 bases not matched to a gene; V was cut back by 7 bases and J by 9 bases. CDR3 nucleotide sequence: TGTGCCAGCATAATCGGACAGGGGGCTCAAGCTTTCTTT. Its protein product is CASIIGQGAQAFF.

At least ten counts were recorded for this clonotype. The chain uses TRBV28 and TRBJ2-7; 7 bases are a match to TRBD1. The junction had 5 bases not matched to a gene; V was cut back by 2 bases and J by 4 bases. CDR1 is MDHEN, CDR2 SYDVKM, per germline. CDR3 size: 14 residues. Here the CDR3 reads CASSLVGQPYEQYF. CDR3 DNA sequence: TGTGCCAGCAGTTTAGTGGGACAGCCATACGAGCAGTACTTC.

Many counts were recorded for this clonotype. The rearrangement joins TRBV28 to TRBJ2-1; the match to TRBD2 covers 10 bases. The CDR3 spans 15 residues. The germline V gene encodes CDR1 MDHEN and CDR2 SYDVKM. V trimming: 2 bases; J trimming: 8 bases; junction bases outside the gene matches: 6. The CDR3 region is CASSLRLAGADEQFF. The CDR3, as DNA: TGTGCCAGCAGTTTAAGGCTAGCGGGAGCGGATGAGCAGTTCTTC.

In the case of this clonotype: A junction end diverges from the germline sequence, so it may reflect a read error. V gene TRBV4-1 combines with J gene TRBJ2-2; D unresolved. Per the germline V gene, CDR1 is MGHRA and CDR2 is YSYEKL. The CDR3 spans 16 residues. The CDR3 sequence: CVSSQDLQPYTGELFF. CDR3 bases: TGCGTCAGCAGCCAAGATTTACAACCTTACACCGGGGAGCTGTTTTTT.

In its sample, this clonotype was seen a few times. This sequence joins TRBV29-1 and TRBJ2-1; D remains unclear. V lost 3 bases and J 3 bases, leaving 9 bases between the germline ends. The CDR3 contains 13 residues. Germline V lookup: CDR1 SQVTM, CDR2 ANQGSEA. The CDR3 nucleotides read TGCAGCGTTGACAGCAACGTCTACAATGAGCAGTTCTTC. This codes for CSVDSNVYNEQFF.

This clonotype has more than one count but fewer than ten. This rearrangement joins TRBV30 to TRBJ1-3; unclear D gene. The V gene lost 0 bases and the J gene lost 3 bases, with 9 bases spanning the gap. This CDR3 is built from 14 residues. CDR1 and CDR2 from the germline V gene are GTSNPN and SVGIG (reference sequence). CDR3 sequence reads: CAWSVKGYGNTIYF. The CDR3 DNA reads as TGTGCCTGGAGTGTAAAGGGTTATGGAAACACCATATATTTT.

This clonotype was picked up a small number of times. V is TRBV9 and J is TRBJ1-3; 11 bases align to TRBD1. CDR3 size: 16 residues. Germline CDR1 is SGDLS and CDR2 is YYNGEE. Trimming removed 4 bases from V and 0 bases from J; junction bases left unmatched: 3. The CDR3 region is CASSRDRGSSGNTIYF. For the CDR3, the DNA is TGTGCCAGCAGCAGGGACAGGGGGAGCTCTGGAAACACCATATATTTT.

The chain has TRBV29-1 and TRBJ1-1; no firm D call. The V gene lost 8 bases and the J gene lost 8 bases, with 18 bases spanning the gap. The germline V gene has CDR1 SQVTM and CDR2 ANQGSEA. This CDR3 comprises 12 residues. The CDR3 here is CSHLQRRTEAFF. CDR3 in DNA: TGCAGCCACCTCCAAAGACGGACGGAAGCTTTCTTT.

There are a few counts of this clonotype. This may stem from a read error, because a much larger clone lies one nucleotide away. Without the conserved terminal phenylalanine or tryptophan, this CDR3 likely stems from a read error. The chain carries TRBV27 and TRBJ1-2; a possible D gene is TRBD1 (6 bases). The germline gives CDR1 MNHEY, CDR2 SMNVEV (reference sequence). CDR3 length: 14 residues. The V end was cut by 2 bases, the J end by 5 bases, with 12 bases between. The CDR3 region is CASSLDAGDYGYTL. Written as DNA, the CDR3 is TGTGCCAGCAGTTTAGACGCAGGGGATTATGGCTACACCCTC.

Regarding this clonotype: A much larger clone lies one base from this, so it may be a read error. The V gene is TRBV5-1, the J gene TRBJ2-7; D perhaps matches TRBD1 (5 bases). Germline CDR1 SGHRS, CDR2 YFSETQ. CDR3 length equals 14 residues. The CDR3 DNA sequence: TGCGCCGGCAGCTTGGTGACAGACGCCTACGAGCAGTACTTC. Its translation is CAGSLVTDAYEQYF.

This clonotype was seen more than once but under ten times. The J gene is TRBJ2-5, the V gene TRBV14, with unresolved D. Germline V gene sequence: CDR1 SGHDN, CDR2 FVKESK. V lost 2 bases to trimming and J lost 5 bases, with 9 bases between them. CDR3 length: 13 residues. The CDR3 loop reads CASSQHQYETQYF. The CDR3, as DNA: TGTGCCAGCAGCCAACATCAGTACGAGACCCAGTACTTC.

This clonotype occurred many times. The chain links TRBV2 to TRBJ2-1; D is undetermined. The germline V and J ends were trimmed by 5 bases and 5 bases, with 10 bases remaining between them. The CDR3 totals 13 residues. Looked up from germline, CDR1 is SNHLY and CDR2 is FYNNEI. CDR3 loop: CASSPGRNNEQFF. CDR3 DNA sequence: TGTGCCAGCAGTCCAGGCCGAAACAATGAGCAGTTCTTC. Full variable domain (remainder filled in from reference TRBV2 and TRBJ2-1): EPEVTQTPSHQVTQMGQEVILRCVPISNHLYFYWYRQILGQKVEFLVSFYNNEISEKSEIFDDQFSVERPDGSNFTLKIRSTKLEDSAMYFCASSPGRNNEQFFGPGTRLTVL.